This TCR beta chain was obtained from a study of vaccination and CD4 T cells after COVID-19. For this clonotype: Its specificity is not known.

Study-level results: Median reactive clonotypes, those recognizing SARS-CoV-2, rose from around 21 to 38, not significantly.

Treatment given: roughly 10-day PBMC culture with coronavirus spike peptide pools or control peptides (ViraFEST assay). With 2 bases removed from V and 8 bases from J, the gap between germline ends came to 12 bases. The CDR3 is made up of 13 amino acids. CDR1 and CDR2 (germline): MNHEY, SVGAGI. Sequenced with the Oncomine TCR Beta short-read assay was DNA taken from cultured CD4+ T cells. TCRdb redid the calling of the PCR reads with MiXCR, one entry per CDR3 protein. The sample includes approximately 16,000 distinct CDR3 sequences, 36% of them seen just once. The chain uses TRBV6-5 and TRBJ1-2, with a weak D call TRBD1 (6 bases). The sequence came from a human donor who received a COVID-19 vaccine. Sequencing used CD4+ T cells from blood, cultured in vitro, obtained before SARS-CoV-2 vaccination. The CDR3: CASSYVRGGGYTF. Here the CDR3 DNA reads TGTGCCAGCAGTTACGTGAGGGGGGGAGGCTACACCTTC.